These 26 T cell receptor beta chains originate from one sample sequenced in a study of identical twins. TCRdb recomputed calls from the 5' RACE reads with MiXCR, one row per CDR3 protein. The table lists around 100,000 distinct CDR3 sequences, under 7% of them singletons. The sample consisted of memory T cells sorted from blood. The receptors come from a woman between 45 and 60 years old in good health.

This clonotype was recorded at least ten times. The genes are TRBV5-6 and TRBJ2-5; D is possibly TRBD1 (5 bases). This CDR3 is built from 16 residues. The germline V gene has CDR1 SGHDT and CDR2 YYEEEE. V lost 4 bases to trimming and J lost 2 bases, with 18 bases between them. The CDR3 nucleotides read TGTGCCAGCAGCCTTGTGCAGGGCATTGTTCAAGAGACCCAGTACTTC. Translated: CASSLVQGIVQETQYF.

J is TRBJ2-3 and V is TRBV30; TRBD2 is a possible D gene (6 bases). In germline, CDR1 is GTSNPN, CDR2 SVGIG (reference sequence). This CDR3 region has 15 residues. V lost 2 bases and J lost 0, with 12 bases in between. This CDR3 is CAWSLLAASTDTQYF. The CDR3, as DNA: TGTGCCTGGAGTCTACTAGCTGCTAGCACAGATACGCAGTATTTT.

This clonotype was detected many times. V usage is TRBV7-9 and J usage is TRBJ2-7; TRBD2 agrees at 11 bases. Trimming took 1 base from V and 3 from J; bases not matched to a gene: 20. The CDR3 runs 21 residues. The germline gives CDR1 SEHNR, CDR2 FQNEAQ (reference sequence). The CDR3 nucleotides read TGTGCCAGCAGCTTAGGTCGTTTTGGGCAGGGGCGACTAGCGGGGAACTACGAGCAGTACTTC. Encoded protein: CASSLGRFGQGRLAGNYEQYF.

Ten or more counts support this clonotype. This sequence joins TRBV12-3 or TRBV12-4 and TRBJ2-1; D might be TRBD2 (6 bases). Between the trimmed V and J ends, which lost 7 bases and 0 bases, there was a span of 10 bases. The CDR3 runs to 14 residues. CDR3 in DNA: TGTGCCAGCAATCGGGGAGGCTCCTACAATGAGCAGTTCTTC. Its translation is CASNRGGSYNEQFF.

This clonotype has at least ten counts. This rearrangement joins TRBV30 to TRBJ2-2, with no clear D. CDR1 is GTSNPN, CDR2 SVGIG, per germline (reference sequence). The CDR3 covers 14 residues. V gave up 2 bases and J gave up 0 bases, with 7 bases separating them. This CDR3 reads CAWSPVTNTGELFF. In nucleotides, the CDR3 is TGTGCCTGGAGTCCCGTTACGAACACCGGGGAGCTGTTTTTT.

This clonotype has ten or more counts. CDR3 amino acids: CASRLGNSGNTIYF. The DNA for the CDR3 is TGTGCCAGCAGGTTGGGAAACTCTGGAAACACCATATATTTT. V usage is TRBV7-8 and J usage is TRBJ1-3; D is unclear. Germline assignment: CDR1 SGHVS and CDR2 FQNEAQ. Trimming left V 6 bases short and J 0 bases short, with 9 bases between. This CDR3 is 14 amino acids long. Supplemented by reference TRBV7-8 and TRBJ1-3, the full variable domain reads GAGVSQSPRYKVAKRGQDVALRCDPISGHVSLFWYQQALGQGPEFLTYFQNEAQLDKSGLPSDRFFAERPEGSVSTLKIQRTQQEDSAVYLCASRLGNSGNTIYFGEGSWLTVV.

This clonotype was seen at least ten times. This chain connects TRBV30 to TRBJ2-7; 9 nucleotides agree with TRBD2. In germline, CDR1 is GTSNPN, CDR2 SVGIG (reference sequence). The CDR3 loop spans 13 amino acids. V shed 2 bases, J shed 7 bases, and the junction held 6 bases outside the gene matches. The CDR3: CAWSRAGGNEQYF. CDR3 sequence (DNA): TGTGCCTGGAGTAGGGCGGGAGGGAATGAGCAGTACTTC.

The sample holds many counts of this clonotype. The rearrangement uses TRBV7-9 and TRBJ2-5, with a tentative D call TRBD2 (7 bases). The CDR3 runs 14 residues. Germline lookup yields CDR1 SEHNR and CDR2 FQNEAQ (reference sequence). V was clipped by 5 bases and J by 5 bases, with 15 bases between them. CDR3 residues: CASSPTGRDETQYF. In DNA form, the CDR3 reads TGTGCCAGCAGCCCTACAGGGAGGGACGAGACCCAGTACTTC.

Ten or more counts support this clonotype. The V call is TRBV20-1, the J call TRBJ1-4; the D gene is possibly TRBD1 (6 bases). This CDR3 comprises 14 residues. Per germline, CDR1 DFQATT and CDR2 SNEGSKA (reference sequence). Trimming took off 0 bases at V and 10 bases at J, with 15 bases between the two ends. This chain's CDR3 is CSAREAGVRGKLFF. CDR3 DNA sequence: TGCAGTGCTAGAGAGGCAGGGGTGAGAGGAAAACTGTTTTTT.

This clonotype has at least ten counts. The gene calls are TRBV6-4 and TRBJ2-1; 11 nucleotides align to TRBD2. The V segment lost 3 bases and the J segment 12 bases; nucleotides outside the gene matches: 4. Germline V gene data show CDR1 as MRHNA and CDR2 as SNTAGT. The CDR3 length is 13 residues. CDR3 in amino acids: CASSELAGVGQFF. The CDR3 bases are TGTGCCAGCAGTGAACTAGCGGGAGTTGGGCAGTTCTTC.

The table lists this clonotype with many counts. V gene TRBV4-1 combines with J gene TRBJ2-7; possibly TRBD1 for D (6 bases). Germline CDR1 reads MGHRA; CDR2 reads YSYEKL. The CDR3 contains 15 residues. Between the trimmed V and J ends, which lost 0 bases and 10 bases, there was a span of 19 bases. As DNA, the CDR3 is TGCGCCAGCAGCCAAGATTTAAACAGGGCCGTAGAACAGTACGTC. Encoded protein: CASSQDLNRAVEQYV.

At least ten counts were recorded for this clonotype. The V call is TRBV20-1, the J call TRBJ1-4; D gene ambiguous. This CDR3 has 15 residues. V was shortened by 6 bases and J by 0 bases, with 14 bases between the two germline ends. The germline gives CDR1 DFQATT, CDR2 SNEGSKA (reference sequence). CDR3 coding DNA: TGCAGTGCCGAAGTTCCGGCGGCAACTAATGAAAAACTGTTTTTT. Translation: CSAEVPAATNEKLFF.

In nucleotides, the CDR3 is TGTGCCAGCAGCTTAGGGAAGAGCGAGCAGTACTTC. It is translated as CASSLGKSEQYF. The chain uses TRBV7-8 and TRBJ2-7; D gene unclear. Germline V gene sequence: CDR1 SGHVS, CDR2 FQNEAQ. Deletions cut 1 base from V and 6 bases from J, with 7 bases between. The CDR3 has 12 residues.

This clonotype has at least ten counts. The CDR3 sequence is CASSSWRGGQETQYF. CDR3 in DNA: TGCGCCAGCAGCTCCTGGCGGGGGGGACAAGAGACCCAGTACTTC. The chain is built from TRBV5-1 and TRBJ2-5; TRBD2 matches 9 bases. Germline V gene sequence: CDR1 SGHRS, CDR2 YFSETQ. The V gene end was trimmed by 3 bases and the J gene end by 2 bases; junction bases not matched to a gene: 5. The CDR3 contains 15 residues.

This clonotype has a handful of counts. The CDR3 region has the DNA TGTGCCAGCAGGACGGGGAGCACAGATACGCAGTATTTT. Residues: CASRTGSTDTQYF. The chain joins TRBV28 to TRBJ2-3, with a tentative D call TRBD2 (5 bases). CDR3 size: 13 residues. Germline V gene data show CDR1 as MDHEN and CDR2 as SYDVKM. V dropped 6 bases and J dropped 0 bases, with 7 bases sitting between them.

This clonotype showed up many times. The rearrangement joins TRBV24-1 to TRBJ2-1; TRBD1 matches 8 bases. CDR1 is KGHDR and CDR2 is SFDVKD in the germline V gene. Losses at the gene ends were 9 bases for V and 9 bases for J; bases not matched to a gene: 9. The CDR3 loop spans 13 amino acids. CDR3 bases: TGTGCCACCCACGACAGGGGTTCGGGTGAGCAGTTCTTC. It codes for CATHDRGSGEQFF.

The sample holds many counts of this clonotype. V usage is TRBV19 and J usage is TRBJ2-1; D gene unclear. This CDR3 contains 15 residues. The V gene's germline CDR1 is LNHDA and CDR2 SQIVND (reference sequence). Trimming stripped 4 bases from V and 0 bases from J, with 10 bases between. The CDR3, as DNA: TGTGCCAGTAGTAATTGGGAAAGCTCCTACAATGAGCAGTTCTTC. This translates into CASSNWESSYNEQFF.

The genes are TRBV20-1 and TRBJ2-7; possible D gene TRBD1, 5 bases. CDR1 DFQATT and CDR2 SNEGSKA come from the germline V gene (reference sequence). The CDR3 has 13 amino acids. Trimming removed 5 bases at V and 6 bases at J, with 17 bases between. The CDR3 spells CSALLGAPREQYF. Written as DNA, the CDR3 is TGCAGTGCTCTGTTAGGGGCGCCGCGCGAGCAGTACTTC.

This clonotype was counted at least ten times. This chain links TRBV4-2 with TRBJ2-1, with 13 bases fitting TRBD2. Germline CDR1 and CDR2: LGHNA and YNFKEQ. The CDR3 is 18 residues long. V gave up 0 bases and J gave up 8 bases; unmatched junction bases: 10. This chain's CDR3 is CASSQDQRTSGRGDEQFF. For the CDR3, the DNA is TGTGCCAGCAGCCAAGATCAAAGGACTAGCGGGAGAGGCGATGAGCAGTTCTTC.

In this sample, this clonotype turned up many times. The rearrangement joins TRBV18 to TRBJ1-3; D possibly corresponds to TRBD1 (5 bases). The CDR3 is 16 amino acids. Germline loops: CDR1 KGHSH, CDR2 LQKENI. V lost 3 bases to trimming and J lost 2 bases, with 14 bases between them. The CDR3 sequence is CASSPPGKGPGNTIYF. CDR3 coding DNA: TGTGCCAGCTCACCCCCAGGGAAGGGTCCTGGAAACACCATATATTTT.

This clonotype was recorded at least ten times. The rearrangement uses TRBV11-1 and TRBJ2-7; TRBD2 agrees at 7 bases. The CDR3 has 14 amino acids. CDR1 SGHAT and CDR2 FQDESV come from the germline V gene (reference sequence). The ends lost 6 bases at V and 0 bases at J; junction bases unmatched: 5. CDR3 sequence (DNA): TGTGCCAGCAGGCGGGACTATAGCTCCTACGAGCAGTACTTC. Protein: CASRRDYSSYEQYF.

This clonotype was recorded many times. The chain has TRBV20-1 and TRBJ2-2; 9 bases match TRBD1. The germline CDR1 and CDR2 sequences are DFQATT and SNEGSKA (reference sequence). This CDR3 spans 14 amino acids. V lost 6 bases to trimming and J lost 3 bases; unmatched junction nucleotides: 5. In DNA form, the CDR3 reads TGCAGTGCCAAAACAGGGGGCGACACCGGGGAGCTGTTTTTT. Its protein is CSAKTGGDTGELFF.

This clonotype was observed at least ten times. V gene TRBV25-1 combines with J gene TRBJ1-4; D is unclear. V lost 8 bases and J lost 0, with 16 bases in between. The CDR3 contains 16 residues. Germline V gene lookup returns CDR1 MGHDK and CDR2 SYGVNS. The CDR3 DNA follows: TGTGCCAGCCGAGCCCGAGGGAGTACAACTAATGAAAAACTGTTTTTT. It encodes CASRARGSTTNEKLFF.

This clonotype was detected many times. This chain connects TRBV20-1 to TRBJ2-2; weak D call: TRBD2 (5 bases). The V and J ends lost 0 bases and 7 bases respectively, with 6 bases between them. The germline V gene encodes CDR1 DFQATT and CDR2 SNEGSKA (reference sequence). The CDR3 contains 12 residues. DNA of the CDR3: TGCAGTGCTAGAGACGGGAACGGGGAGCTGTTTTTT. It yields the protein CSARDGNGELFF.

The chain links TRBV5-1 to TRBJ2-1; TRBD1 matches 7 bases. V lost 7 bases, J lost 6 bases, and 4 bases stayed unmatched. Germline assignment: CDR1 SGHRS and CDR2 YFSETQ. The CDR3 has 12 residues. The CDR3 region is CASRDRVNEQFF. CDR3 coding DNA: TGCGCCAGCCGTGACAGGGTCAATGAGCAGTTCTTC.

Ten or more counts support this clonotype. The chain recombines TRBV20-1 with TRBJ2-7; 9 bases are shared with TRBD2. The ends lost 0 bases at V and 3 bases at J; junction bases unmatched: 6. CDR1 and CDR2 (germline): DFQATT, SNEGSKA (reference sequence). The CDR3 length is 15 residues. In DNA, the CDR3 is TGCAGTGCTAGAGATGTAGCGGGAGACCTCTACGAGCAGTACTTC. Translated, it gives CSARDVAGDLYEQYF.